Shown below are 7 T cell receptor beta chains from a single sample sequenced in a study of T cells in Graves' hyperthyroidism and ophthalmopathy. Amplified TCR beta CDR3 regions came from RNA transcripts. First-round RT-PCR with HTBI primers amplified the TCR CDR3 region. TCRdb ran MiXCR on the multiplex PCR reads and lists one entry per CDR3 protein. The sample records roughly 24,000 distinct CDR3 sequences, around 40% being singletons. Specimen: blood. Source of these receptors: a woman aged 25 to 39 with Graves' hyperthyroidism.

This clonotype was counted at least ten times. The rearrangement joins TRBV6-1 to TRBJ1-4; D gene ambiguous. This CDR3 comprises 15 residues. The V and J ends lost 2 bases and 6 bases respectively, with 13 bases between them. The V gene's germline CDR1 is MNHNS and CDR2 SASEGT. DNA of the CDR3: TGTGCCAGCAGTGAAAGAGTTTTGTGGGATGAAAAACTGTTTTTT. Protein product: CASSERVLWDEKLFF.

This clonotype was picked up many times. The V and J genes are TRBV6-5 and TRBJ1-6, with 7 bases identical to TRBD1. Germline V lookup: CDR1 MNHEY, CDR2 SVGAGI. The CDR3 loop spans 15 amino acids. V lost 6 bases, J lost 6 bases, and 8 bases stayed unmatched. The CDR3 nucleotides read TGTGCCAGCAGCCCTTCGGGGACAGCTAATTCACCCCTCCACTTT. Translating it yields CASSPSGTANSPLHF.

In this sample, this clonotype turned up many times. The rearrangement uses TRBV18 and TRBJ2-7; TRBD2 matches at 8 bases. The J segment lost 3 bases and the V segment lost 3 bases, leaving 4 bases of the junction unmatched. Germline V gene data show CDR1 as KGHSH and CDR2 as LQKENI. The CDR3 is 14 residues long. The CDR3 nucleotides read TGTGCCAGCTCACCGGGACTAGAGGGCTACGAGCAGTACTTC. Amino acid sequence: CASSPGLEGYEQYF.

The CDR3 reads CASSPSGYGYNEQFF. The DNA of the CDR3 is TGTGCCAGCAGCCCCTCGGGGTACGGCTACAATGAGCAGTTCTTC. The gene calls are TRBV7-2 and TRBJ2-1; D is perhaps TRBD2 (5 bases). Germline CDR1 and CDR2: SGHTA and FQGNSA. The CDR3 is made up of 15 amino acids. V was cut by 5 bases and J by 3 bases, with 14 bases left in between.

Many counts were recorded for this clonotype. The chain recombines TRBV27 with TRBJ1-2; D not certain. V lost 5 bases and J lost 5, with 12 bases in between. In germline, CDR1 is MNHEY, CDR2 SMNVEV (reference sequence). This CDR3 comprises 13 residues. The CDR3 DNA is TGTGCCAGCAGTAACAGCCTGGGGTATGGCTACACCTTC. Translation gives CASSNSLGYGYTF.

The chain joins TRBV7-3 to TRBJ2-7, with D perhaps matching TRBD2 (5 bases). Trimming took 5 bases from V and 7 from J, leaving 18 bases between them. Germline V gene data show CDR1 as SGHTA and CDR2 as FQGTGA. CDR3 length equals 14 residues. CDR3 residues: CASSPGLGTGEQYF. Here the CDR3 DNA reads TGTGCCAGCAGCCCGGGGTTGGGCACCGGGGAGCAGTACTTC.

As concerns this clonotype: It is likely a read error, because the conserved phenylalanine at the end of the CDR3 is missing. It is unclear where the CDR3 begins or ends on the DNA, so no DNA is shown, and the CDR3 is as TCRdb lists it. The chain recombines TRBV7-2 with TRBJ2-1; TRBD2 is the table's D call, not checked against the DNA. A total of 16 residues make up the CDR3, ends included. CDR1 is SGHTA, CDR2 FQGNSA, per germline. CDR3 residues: CASSSLSGDSYNEQLL.